A selection of T cell receptor beta chains follows, all from one sample in a study of blood T cell repertoires in COVID-19. Using immunoSEQ multiplex PCR, the repertoire was profiled, and TCRdb retains in-frame clones only, with some absent. This table has under 450,000 clones, 70% to 90% appearing once. The specimen was peripheral blood. Source of these receptors: a woman in her 40s with COVID-19, enrolled during active disease. Both conserved end residues are part of each CDR3. D genes are given only for firm matches. The size of a clone is reported for some rows only, either as once, few or many, or as a class for expanded clones.

- TRBJ1-4 - TRBV24-1 TGTGCCACCAGTGATACCCGGCAGGGAGGATTTCCAAAAGAAAAACTGTTTTTT CATSDTRQGGFPKEKLFF
- TRBJ2-5 - TRBV7-3 TGTGCCAGCAGCTTTTCAGGGGTCCAAGAGACCCAGTACTTC CASSFSGVQETQYF
- TRBJ1-2 - TRBV29-1 TGCAGCGTTGAAATGTGGGGGCGCGGCTATGGCTACACCTTC CSVEMWGRGYGYTF
- TRBJ2-7 TRBD2 TRBV27 TGTGCCAGCAGAAAGCTAGCGGGCTCCTACGAGCAGTACTTC CASRKLAGSYEQYF
few TRBJ2-4 TRBD2 TRBV7-2 TGTGCCAGCAGCTTAGGTGCGGGAGTTGGAGCCAAAAACATTCAGTACTTC CASSLGAGVGAKNIQYF
- TRBJ1-4 - TRBV6-2/TRBV6-3 TGTGCCAGCAGCCGTAGTGACAGTGAAAAACTGTTTTTT CASSRSDSEKLFF
- TRBJ1-6 - TRBV7-9 TGTGCCACAGAACCGCGGGGCTCGTACTCACCCCTCCACTTT CATEPRGSYSPLHF
- TRBJ2-1 - TRBV11-2 TGTGCCAGCAGCCCACCTAGCTTCGGCCCGTTCTTC CASSPPSFGPFF
once TRBJ2-5 TRBD2 TRBV5-1 TGCGCCAGCATACCGGGACTAGCGGGTCAAGAGACCCAGTACTTC CASIPGLAGQETQYF
- TRBJ1-1 - TRBV7-2 TGTGCCAGCAGCTTAGATGAGCAGGGAGCTTTCTTT CASSLDEQGAFF
- TRBJ2-3 TRBD2 TRBV7-9 TGTGCCAGCAGTTTCATAGCGGGAGGGAACACAGATACGCAGTATTTT CASSFIAGGNTDTQYF
- TRBJ1-1 - TRBV13 TGTGCCAGCAGCTTAGTAGGGGATAACACTGAAGCTTTCTTT CASSLVGDNTEAFF
- TRBJ2-2 - TRBV4-2 TGTGCCAGCAGCCAAGGTCGCGGCTCGAACACCGGGGAGCTGTTTTTT CASSQGRGSNTGELFF
once TRBJ2-3 TRBD2 TRBV6-5 TGTGCCAGCAGTTCCCCTAGCGGGGGGATCACAGATACGCAGTATTTT CASSSPSGGITDTQYF
- TRBJ2-2 - TRBV5-1 TGCGCCAGCAGCTTGAGTCCAGGCGGGGAGCTGTTTTTT CASSLSPGGELFF
- TRBJ2-7 TRBD1 TRBV27 TGTGCCAGCAGTTTATCGACAGGGCAATGGGAGCAGTACTTC CASSLSTGQWEQYF
- TRBJ1-3 - TRBV3-1/TRBV3-2 TGTGCCAGCAGCCAAGGAGTGAGCTCTGGAAACACCATATATTTT CASSQGVSSGNTIYF
- TRBJ2-7 TRBD1 TRBV28 TGTGCCAGCAGTACTCAGGGGGCGAAGGAGTACTTC CASSTQGAKEYF
- TRBJ2-2 - TRBV9 TGTGCCAGCAGCCCCGTTTTGGCCACCGGGGAGCTGTTTTTT CASSPVLATGELFF
- TRBJ1-2 - TRBV14 TGTGCCAGCCGAGGTAGGGGGTATAGCGGCTACACCTTC CASRGRGYSGYTF
- TRBJ2-1 TRBD2 TRBV7-2 TGTGCCAGCAGCTTAACTAGCGGGGTTGGTGAGCAGTTCTTC CASSLTSGVGEQFF
- TRBJ1-1 - TRBV3-1/TRBV3-2 TGTGCCAGCGGCGGGACGGTAACTGAAGCTTTCTTT CASGGTVTEAFF
once TRBJ1-2 TRBD1 TRBV7-9 TGTGCCAGCAGCTTAGGGACAGGGGGCCACTATGGCTACACCTTC CASSLGTGGHYGYTF
- TRBJ2-1 - TRBV11-3 TGTGCCAGCAGCAGGGACATATCACACTACAATGAGCAGTTCTTC CASSRDISHYNEQFF
- TRBJ1-5 TRBD1 TRBV18 TGTGCCAGCTCATTGACAGGGAAAGGGACTCAGCCCCAGCATTTT CASSLTGKGTQPQHF
- TRBJ1-1 - TRBV27 TGTGCCAGCAGCAGACTCGGCACTGAAGCTTTCTTT CASSRLGTEAFF
- TRBJ2-1 - TRBV7-2 TGTGCCAGCAGCTTATTGGCGGGGTACCATGAGCAGTTCTTC CASSLLAGYHEQFF
- TRBJ2-1 TRBD2 TRBV6-2/TRBV6-3 TGTGCCAGCAGTTACTCCCGTAGCGGGAGGAGTTTTGAGCAGTTCTTC CASSYSRSGRSFEQFF
- TRBJ1-3 - TRBV9 TGTGCCAGCAGCGTAGAGCCCCGATCAGGCACCTCTGGAAACACCATATATTTT CASSVEPRSGTSGNTIYF
once TRBJ1-2 TRBD1 TRBV7-9 TGTGCCAGCAGCCCATGGACAGGAGCTAACTATGGCTACACCTTC CASSPWTGANYGYTF
- TRBJ2-3 TRBD2 TRBV5-1 TGCGCCAGCAGCTTGGATGCTAGCGGGATGACAGATACGCAGTATTTT CASSLDASGMTDTQYF
- TRBJ2-1 TRBD1 TRBV5-4 TGTGCCAGCAGCGCGACAGGGGACTCCTACAATGAGCAGTTCTTC CASSATGDSYNEQFF
- TRBJ2-2 - TRBV30 TGTGCCTGGAGTGTCGAGTCACACTATAACACCGGGGAGCTGTTTTTT CAWSVESHYNTGELFF
- TRBJ1-5 TRBD1 TRBV30 TGTGCCTGGGACAGGGGAGGGAATCAGCCCCAGCATTTT CAWDRGGNQPQHF
- TRBJ1-1 - TRBV6-5 TGTGCCAGCAACGGGGGAGGGACTGAAGCTTTCTTT CASNGGGTEAFF
- TRBJ1-1 - TRBV4-1 TGCGCCAGCAGCCACCCAGACAGAACGAACACTGAAGCTTTCTTT CASSHPDRTNTEAFF
few TRBJ1-2 - TRBV6-1 TGTGCCAGCAGTGATTTTGGGGGCAGGGGCTTCGGCTACACCTTC CASSDFGGRGFGYTF